This record looks at one TCR beta chain sequence and its context. Per germline, CDR1 MNHEY and CDR2 SMNVEV (reference sequence). V was trimmed by 4 bases and J by 8 bases, leaving 21 bases between them. CDR3 length: 16 amino acids. Here immunoSEQ multiplex PCR was the method, and the copy in TCRdb shows in-frame clones only, minus some. The table has approximately 51,000 clones, around 93% seen once; the top ten hold 4.2%. The sample comes from a study of technical replicates of blood from a handful of donors. Sequencing was performed on PBMCs. The sequence was collected from a human donor in good health. Some clones in this sample may be carry-over from other donors' samples. J is TRBJ2-1 and V is TRBV27; D possibly corresponds to TRBD2 (6 bases). The CDR3 DNA reads TGTGCCAGCAGTTGCGGCGGGGCTCTGAGGCTGGATGAGCAGTTCTTC. Its translation: CASSCGGALRLDEQFF.